This T cell receptor beta chain was obtained from a study of blood T cell repertoires in COVID-19. This CDR3 has 16 amino acids. Assay: immunoSEQ multiplex PCR; the TCRdb copy retains only in-frame clones and omits some. The profile shows a few hundred thousand clones, around 83% of them singletons. The receptor was derived from a woman aged 45-60 years with acute or convalescent COVID-19. The sequenced material came from peripheral blood. The V and J genes are TRBV21-1 and TRBJ2-5; the table calls TRBD2, which could not be checked here. TRBV21-1 is shown as a pseudogene. The CDR3 reads CASTTPLDSPRETQYF. CDR3 DNA sequence: TGTGCCAGCACCACGCCACTGGATAGCCCTCGGGAGACCCAGTACTTC.